This T cell receptor beta chain was recovered during a study of shared clonotypes between healthy human individuals. Overall study findings and caveats: Clonotype sharing among the donors was expected to vary with sequencing depth. Having only a few donors restricted how much genetic and exposure-history diversity was captured.

Extraction of genomic DNA in unsorted samples used about 90 million PBMCs. Germline lookup yields CDR1 SGHVS and CDR2 FQNEAQ. Trimming removed 0 bases at V and 7 bases at J, with 12 bases between. The CDR3 covers 15 residues. This clone was detected many times. As yet, its antigen is unknown. Over several immunoSEQ plates, each subset's genomic DNA was distributed in even portions. Clones were read by immunoSEQ multiplex PCR, and TCRdb kept only the in-frame ones, dropping some. The table includes 450,000 to 500,000 clones, around 80% detected once. The chain couples TRBV7-8 to TRBJ1-4, with D maybe TRBD1 (6 bases). Sequences were obtained from PBMCs. The clonotype was recovered from a woman aged 35 to 49 in good health. Some clones in this sample may be carry-over from other donors' samples. The CDR3 nucleotides are TGTGCCAGCAGCTTAGCGTCACAGGGACGTGAAAAACTGTTTTTT. It specifies CASSLASQGREKLFF.